The 14 T cell receptor beta chains below come from one sample, sequenced in a study of cytomegalovirus exposure and HLA in healthy donors. 13 Jbeta primers and 60 Vbeta primers were used for the PCR. This table comes from immunoSEQ multiplex PCR, and its TCRdb copy is limited to in-frame clones, with some not included. The sample holds about 160,000 clones. The sequenced sample consisted of PBMCs. The receptors here all came from a man aged 30-40 years in good health and CMV-seronegative.

This chain connects TRBV6-6 to TRBJ2-1; no definite D call. CDR3 length: 16 residues. Trimming took 7 bases from V and 3 from J, leaving 19 bases between them. CDR1 and CDR2 (germline): MNHNY, SVGAGI (reference sequence). The CDR3 DNA reads as TGTGCCAGCAAAAGAGGCTCAAACCTAAACTACAATGAGCAGTTCTTC. The encoded protein is CASKRGSNLNYNEQFF.

The J gene is TRBJ1-1, the V gene TRBV10-3; TRBD1 agrees at 9 bases. Germline CDR1 ENHRY, CDR2 SYGVKD. The CDR3 length is 14 residues. The J segment lost 5 bases and the V segment lost 3 bases, leaving 4 bases of the junction unmatched. DNA of the CDR3: TGTGCCATCAGTGACTTAGACAGGGGGACTGAAGCTTTCTTT. Its protein product is CAISDLDRGTEAFF.

This chain joins TRBV6-6 and TRBJ2-7; 9 bases are shared with TRBD1. The CDR3 has 14 residues. From germline, CDR1 is MNHNY and CDR2 SVGAGI (reference sequence). Trimming cost V 7 bases and J 2 bases; bases outside gene matches: 6. The CDR3 DNA reads TGTGCCAGCAAACCGGGACAGGGCACCTACGAGCAGTACTTC. Translated: CASKPGQGTYEQYF.

The genes are TRBV19 and TRBJ1-1; a weak D match, TRBD1 (6 bases). The CDR3 is 13 amino acids. V lost 6 bases and J 1 base, leaving 9 bases between the germline ends. Germline CDR1 is LNHDA and CDR2 is SQIVND (reference sequence). CDR3 nucleotides: TGTGCCAGTAGCCAGGGACAGAACACTGAAGCTTTCTTT. It codes for CASSQGQNTEAFF.

This chain links TRBV28 with TRBJ2-7; 14 nucleotides line up with TRBD2. This CDR3 region has 16 residues. Unmatched junction bases numbered 7, after V lost 4 bases and J lost 5 bases. CDR1 is MDHEN and CDR2 is SYDVKM in the germline V gene. The CDR3 sequence is CASSSPGLAGGNEQYF. The CDR3 DNA reads TGTGCCAGCAGTTCCCCCGGACTAGCGGGAGGCAACGAGCAGTACTTC. The entire variable domain, with the rest obtained from reference TRBV28 and TRBJ2-7, is as follows: DVKVTQSSRYLVKRTGEKVFLECVQDMDHENMFWYRQDPGLGLRLIYFSYDVKMKEKGDIPEGYSVSREKKERFSLILESASTNQTSMYLCASSSPGLAGGNEQYFGPGTRLTVT.

The chain recombines TRBV6-1 with TRBJ2-1; tentative D call: TRBD2 (6 bases). Germline V gene data show CDR1 as MNHNS and CDR2 as SASEGT. The CDR3 totals 14 residues. V dropped 4 bases and J dropped 8 bases, with 15 bases sitting between them. CDR3: CASSGLGRGDEQFF. Written as DNA, the CDR3 is TGTGCCAGCAGTGGACTAGGTAGAGGAGATGAGCAGTTCTTC.

V gene TRBV15 combines with J gene TRBJ1-1; weak D call: TRBD1 (5 bases). Between the trimmed V and J ends, which lost 2 bases and 3 bases, there was a span of 10 bases. CDR3 size: 14 residues. Germline V gives CDR1 LNHNV, CDR2 YYDKDF (reference sequence). As DNA, the CDR3 is TGTGCCACCAGCAGAACGGGGGATTACACTGAAGCTTTCTTT. This gives the protein CATSRTGDYTEAFF. The full variable domain, rest sourced from reference TRBV15 and TRBJ1-1, is DAMVIQNPRYQVTQFGKPVTLSCSQTLNHNVMYWYQQKSSQAPKLLFHYYDKDFNNEADTPDNFQSRRPNTSFCFLDIRSPGLGDTAMYLCATSRTGDYTEAFFGQGTRLTVV.

The chain couples TRBV7-3 to TRBJ2-1, with D tentatively TRBD2 (5 bases). With 5 bases removed from V and 9 bases from J, the gap between germline ends came to 23 bases. The CDR3 has 16 residues. Germline CDR1 reads SGHTA; CDR2 reads FQGTGA. In nucleotides, the CDR3 is TGTGCCAGCAGCCCACTAGGGAATAGCGACATCGGTGAGCAGTTCTTC. Protein: CASSPLGNSDIGEQFF.

The gene calls are TRBV10-3 and TRBJ2-7; 9 bases are a match to TRBD1. After removal of 11 bases from V and 4 bases from J, the junction contained 12 bases not matched to a gene. CDR3 size: 14 residues. CDR1 and CDR2 from the germline V gene are ENHRY and SYGVKD. CDR3 bases: TGTGCCGCATCGGGCGGGACAGGGCAATACGAGCAGTACTTC. Its translation: CAASGGTGQYEQYF.

V usage is TRBV19 and J usage is TRBJ2-7, with 8 bases aligning to TRBD1. CDR1 LNHDA and CDR2 SQIVND come from the germline V gene (reference sequence). The V and J ends lost 1 base and 6 bases, in that order; junction bases with no gene match: 2. The CDR3 runs 13 residues. CDR3 in amino acids: CASSIGQGSEQYF. In DNA form, the CDR3 reads TGTGCCAGTAGTATAGGACAGGGGAGCGAGCAGTACTTC. Based on the CDR3 plus reference TRBV19 and TRBJ2-7, the full variable domain is DGGITQSPKYLFRKEGQNVTLSCEQNLNHDAMYWYRQDPGQGLRLIYYSQIVNDFQKGDIAEGYSVSREKKESFPLTVTSAQKNPTAFYLCASSIGQGSEQYFGPGTRLTVT.

This rearrangement joins TRBV15 to TRBJ2-6, with 7 bases that match TRBD1. Losses at the gene ends were 5 bases for V and 0 bases for J; bases not matched to a gene: 4. The CDR3 contains 16 residues. Germline V gene sequence: CDR1 LNHNV, CDR2 YYDKDF (reference sequence). The CDR3 DNA reads as TGTGCCACCAGCGGACAGGCGTACTCTGGGGCCAACGTCCTGACTTTC. It yields the protein CATSGQAYSGANVLTF.

The chain links TRBV5-6 to TRBJ2-5, with TRBD2 matching over 9 bases. The J call may be mistaken, given a closer DNA end match to TRBJ2-7. This CDR3 contains 14 residues. Looked up from germline, CDR1 is SGHDT and CDR2 is YYEEEE. As DNA, the CDR3 is TGTGCCAGCAGCTTTAGCGCTAGCGGGACCGAGCAGTACTTC. It specifies CASSFSASGTEQYF.

The DNA for the CDR3 is TGTGCCAGCAGTCCAATTGGGGCGGGAGTAAATAGTGAGCAGTTCTTC. Translation: CASSPIGAGVNSEQFF. This chain joins TRBV7-9 and TRBJ2-1; 7 bases are a match to TRBD2. J lost 9 bases, V lost 6 bases, and 17 bases had no gene match. The CDR3 totals 16 residues. CDR1 and CDR2 from the germline V gene are SEHNR and FQNEAQ (reference sequence).

The chain joins TRBV10-2 to TRBJ2-1, with 7 bases matching TRBD2. CDR3 length equals 15 residues. In germline, CDR1 is WSHSY, CDR2 SAAADI. V lost 2 bases, J lost 8 bases, and 9 bases stayed unmatched. The CDR3 sequence: CASSEGRGGADEQFF. The CDR3 bases are TGCGCCAGCAGTGAGGGAAGGGGAGGGGCCGATGAGCAGTTCTTC.